The sequence of this T cell receptor beta chain was determined in a study of blood T cell repertoires in COVID-19. Study at large: Acute and convalescent COVID-19 specimens originated in the United States, Italy and Spain. T cells, B-cell-depleted T cells, or PBMCs supplied cDNA or gDNA.

In the original processing: Scientists estimated how many nucleated cells there were by amplifying reference gene primers. Measured with immunoSEQ multiplex PCR; TCRdb has only the in-frame clones, and not every one. V and J calls and clone size are those listed in that table; D and trimming were worked out from the DNA. This table holds 18,000 or so clones, around 81% found once. V lost 8 bases and J 0 bases, leaving 14 bases between the germline ends. Germline V CDR1 and CDR2: MNHEY, SVGAGI. The CDR3 totals 14 residues. Sequenced material: peripheral blood. The sequence derives from a man aged 40-49 years with active or convalescent COVID-19. The rearrangement uses TRBV6-5 and TRBJ2-7; a weak D match, TRBD1 (6 bases). CDR3 sequence (DNA): TGTGCCAGCGGGGATGACAGGCGCTCCTACGAGCAGTACTTC. Translation gives CASGDDRRSYEQYF.